The text below deals with one TCR beta chain. Its antigen is not identified. The data originate from a study of OX40 agonist ivuxolimab in advanced cancers. Study details: Partial responses were achieved by three patients, one with hepatocellular carcinoma and two with cutaneous melanoma.

Profiling relied on immunoSEQ multiplex PCR, and the TCRdb table lists in-frame clones only, not all of them. The repertoire holds some 53,000 clones, roughly 94% seen once, with roughly 12% in the top ten. Findings and caveats of the study: Partly responding patients at 0.1-3.0 mg/kg showed some of the smallest clonal expansion. Normalized T-cell clonal expansion was also low in some nonresponders.

Here the sequenced sample was CD4+ or CD8+ T cells sorted from blood, taken in a trial of the OX40 agonist ivuxolimab. The TCR comes from an adult with an advanced solid tumor such as melanoma, head and neck, liver or kidney cancer.

CDR3 bases: TGTGCTAGTGGTCCGAATCAGCCCCAGCATTTT. Translating gives CASGPNQPQHF. The chain has TRBV12-5 and TRBJ1-5; D is uncertain. Trimming cost V 5 bases and J 4 bases, with 3 bases left between them. Germline loops: CDR1 LGHNT, CDR2 FRNRAP. The CDR3 totals 11 residues.